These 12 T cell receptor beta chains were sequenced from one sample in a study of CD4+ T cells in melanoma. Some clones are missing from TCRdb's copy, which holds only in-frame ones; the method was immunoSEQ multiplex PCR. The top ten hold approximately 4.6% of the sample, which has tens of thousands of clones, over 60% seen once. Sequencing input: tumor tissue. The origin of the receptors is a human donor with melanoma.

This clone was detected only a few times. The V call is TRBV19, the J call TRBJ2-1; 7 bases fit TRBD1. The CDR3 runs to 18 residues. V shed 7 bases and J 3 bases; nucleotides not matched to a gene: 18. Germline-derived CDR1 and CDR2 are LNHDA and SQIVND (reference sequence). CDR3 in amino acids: CASTNDRARGGSYNEQFF. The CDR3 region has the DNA TGTGCCAGTACCAACGACAGGGCGCGTGGTGGGAGCTACAATGAGCAGTTCTTC.

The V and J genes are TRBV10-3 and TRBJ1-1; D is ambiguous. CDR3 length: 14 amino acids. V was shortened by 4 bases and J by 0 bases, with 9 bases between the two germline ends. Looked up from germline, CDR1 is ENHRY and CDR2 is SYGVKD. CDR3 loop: CAISAGYMNTEAFF. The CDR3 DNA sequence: TGTGCCATCAGTGCGGGTTACATGAACACTGAAGCTTTCTTT.

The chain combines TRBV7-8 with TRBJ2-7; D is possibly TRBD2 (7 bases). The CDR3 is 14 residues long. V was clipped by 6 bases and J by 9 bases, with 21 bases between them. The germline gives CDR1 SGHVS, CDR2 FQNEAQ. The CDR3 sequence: CASSPPGGGTTQYF. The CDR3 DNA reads TGTGCCAGCAGTCCCCCGGGGGGAGGGACAACGCAGTACTTC. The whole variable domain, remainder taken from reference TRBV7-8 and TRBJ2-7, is GAGVSQSPRYKVAKRGQDVALRCDPISGHVSLFWYQQALGQGPEFLTYFQNEAQLDKSGLPSDRFFAERPEGSVSTLKIQRTQQEDSAVYLCASSPPGGGTTQYFGPGTRLTVT.

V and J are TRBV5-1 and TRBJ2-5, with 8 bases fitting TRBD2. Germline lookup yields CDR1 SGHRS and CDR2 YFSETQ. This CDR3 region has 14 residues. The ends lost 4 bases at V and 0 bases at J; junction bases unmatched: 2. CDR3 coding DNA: TGCGCCAGCAGCATAGCGGGGAACCAAGAGACCCAGTACTTC. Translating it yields CASSIAGNQETQYF.

The CDR3 reads CASTQDVRTRHGYTF. The CDR3, as DNA: TGTGCCAGCACACAAGACGTCCGGACACGGCATGGCTACACCTTC. The chain joins TRBV6-5 to TRBJ1-2; a weak D match, TRBD1 (5 bases). Germline loops: CDR1 MNHEY, CDR2 SVGAGI. The length of the CDR3 is 15 residues. V lost 7 bases to trimming and J lost 6 bases, with 21 bases between them.

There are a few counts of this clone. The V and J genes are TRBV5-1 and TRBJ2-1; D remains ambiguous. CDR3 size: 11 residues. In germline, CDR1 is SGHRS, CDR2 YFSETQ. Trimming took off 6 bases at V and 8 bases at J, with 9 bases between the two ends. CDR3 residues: CASMGGDEQFF. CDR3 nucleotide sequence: TGCGCCAGCATGGGCGGCGATGAGCAGTTCTTC.

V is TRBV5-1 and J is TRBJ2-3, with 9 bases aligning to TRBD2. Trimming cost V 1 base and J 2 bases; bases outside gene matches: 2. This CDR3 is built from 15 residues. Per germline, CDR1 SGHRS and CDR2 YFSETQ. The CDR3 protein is CASSLLAGTTDTQYF. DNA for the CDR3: TGCGCCAGCAGCTTGCTAGCGGGGACCACAGATACGCAGTATTTT.

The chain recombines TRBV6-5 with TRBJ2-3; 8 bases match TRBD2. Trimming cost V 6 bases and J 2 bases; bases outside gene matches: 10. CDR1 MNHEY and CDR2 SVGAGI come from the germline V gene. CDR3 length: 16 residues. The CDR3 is CASSYLLTSDTDTQYF. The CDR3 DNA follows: TGTGCCAGCAGCTACCTCTTGACTAGCGACACAGATACGCAGTATTTT.

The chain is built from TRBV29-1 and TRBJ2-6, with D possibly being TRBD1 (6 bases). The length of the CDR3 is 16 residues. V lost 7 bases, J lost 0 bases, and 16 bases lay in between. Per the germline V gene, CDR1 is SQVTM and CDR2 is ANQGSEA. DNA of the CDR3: TGCAGCGCCGCTAGGGACACAGACTCTGGGGCCAACGTCCTGACTTTC. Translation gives CSAARDTDSGANVLTF.

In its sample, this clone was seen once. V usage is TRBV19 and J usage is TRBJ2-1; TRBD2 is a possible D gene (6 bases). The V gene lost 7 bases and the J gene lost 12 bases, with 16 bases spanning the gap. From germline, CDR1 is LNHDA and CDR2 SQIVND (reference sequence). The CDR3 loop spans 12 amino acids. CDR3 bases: TGTGCCAGTAATCCCTCGCGGGGCGGGCAGTTCTTC. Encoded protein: CASNPSRGGQFF.

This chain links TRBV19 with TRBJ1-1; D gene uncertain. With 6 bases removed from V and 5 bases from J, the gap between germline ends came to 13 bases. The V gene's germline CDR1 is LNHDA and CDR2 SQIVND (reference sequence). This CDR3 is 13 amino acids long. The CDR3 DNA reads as TGTGCCAGTAGCAACTCACTTTTGACTGAAGCTTTCTTT. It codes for CASSNSLLTEAFF. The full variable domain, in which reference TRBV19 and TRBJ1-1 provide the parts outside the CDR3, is DGGITQSPKYLFRKEGQNVTLSCEQNLNHDAMYWYRQDPGQGLRLIYYSQIVNDFQKGDIAEGYSVSREKKESFPLTVTSAQKNPTAFYLCASSNSLLTEAFFGQGTRLTVV.

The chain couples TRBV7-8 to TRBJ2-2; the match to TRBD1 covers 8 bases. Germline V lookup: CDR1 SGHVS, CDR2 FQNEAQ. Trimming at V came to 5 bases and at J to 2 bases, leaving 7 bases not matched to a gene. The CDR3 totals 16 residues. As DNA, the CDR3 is TGTGCCAGCAGCAAACACCAGGGGGCAAACACCGGGGAGCTGTTTTTT. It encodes CASSKHQGANTGELFF. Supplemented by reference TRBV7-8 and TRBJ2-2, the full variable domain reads GAGVSQSPRYKVAKRGQDVALRCDPISGHVSLFWYQQALGQGPEFLTYFQNEAQLDKSGLPSDRFFAERPEGSVSTLKIQRTQQEDSAVYLCASSKHQGANTGELFFGEGSRLTVL.